Listed here are 10 T cell receptor beta chains from one sample, sequenced in a study of blood T cell repertoires in COVID-19. Using immunoSEQ multiplex PCR, the repertoire was profiled, and TCRdb retains in-frame clones only, with some absent. This sample has 150,000 to 200,000 clones, with 86% found just once. Material for sequencing was peripheral blood. The source of these receptors is a man in his 70s with acute or convalescent COVID-19.

The genes are TRBV6-1 and TRBJ1-4; unclear D gene. Germline assignment: CDR1 MNHNS and CDR2 SASEGT. V lost 1 base and J lost 2, with 5 bases in between. The CDR3 loop spans 14 amino acids. In nucleotides, the CDR3 is TGTGCCAGCAGTGAAGGAGGGACTAATGAAAAACTGTTTTTT. Its translation: CASSEGGTNEKLFF.

This clone has just a few counts. The genes are TRBV4-2 and TRBJ1-5; no firm D call. Germline assignment: CDR1 LGHNA and CDR2 YNFKEQ. The CDR3 has 14 amino acids. V was shortened by 1 base and J by 3 bases, with 7 bases between the two germline ends. CDR3 loop: CASSQGAVNQPQHF. The DNA for the CDR3 is TGTGCCAGCAGCCAAGGAGCGGTCAATCAGCCCCAGCATTTT.

This chain links TRBV11-2 with TRBJ1-4, with D possibly matching TRBD1 (5 bases). V lost 5 bases, J lost 7 bases, and 14 bases lay in between. The germline V gene has CDR1 SGHAT and CDR2 FQNNGV. The CDR3 totals 14 residues. Here the CDR3 DNA reads TGTGCCAGCAGCCGATCCCCTCAGGGTGAAAAACTGTTTTTT. Translation: CASSRSPQGEKLFF.

The rearrangement links TRBV6-5 to TRBJ2-1; weak D call: TRBD1 (6 bases). The CDR3 runs to 15 residues. Trimming cost V 7 bases and J 0 bases, with 13 bases left between them. Per the germline V gene, CDR1 is MNHEY and CDR2 is SVGAGI. The chain's CDR3 is CASTRTVSSYNEQFF. In DNA, the CDR3 is TGTGCCAGCACCCGGACAGTCAGCTCCTACAATGAGCAGTTCTTC.

The table lists this clone with a count of one. This chain uses TRBV5-8 with TRBJ1-4; 7 positions match TRBD1. The CDR3 sequence is 14 residues long. Losses at the gene ends were 3 bases for V and 8 bases for J; bases not matched to a gene: 7. Germline CDR1 is SGHTS and CDR2 is YDEGEE. CDR3 coding DNA: TGTGCCAGCAGCTCGCGACAGGGAAGGGAAAAACTGTTTTTT. It yields the protein CASSSRQGREKLFF.

This chain connects TRBV18 to TRBJ1-3; D is possibly TRBD1 (6 bases). Trimming took 5 bases from V and 4 from J, leaving 12 bases between them. The CDR3 spans 14 residues. Germline V CDR1 and CDR2: KGHSH, LQKENI. CDR3 sequence: CASSSGAEGNTIYF. CDR3 DNA sequence: TGTGCCAGCTCATCAGGGGCGGAAGGAAACACCATATATTTT.

V usage is TRBV15 and J usage is TRBJ1-1, with D unresolved. The CDR3 has 14 amino acids. V was trimmed by 3 bases and J by 2 bases, leaving 10 bases between them. Germline lookup yields CDR1 LNHNV and CDR2 YYDKDF (reference sequence). This CDR3 is CATSRRSSNTEAFF. CDR3 nucleotides: TGTGCCACCAGCAGGAGGTCCTCCAACACTGAAGCTTTCTTT.

This sequence joins TRBV29-1 and TRBJ2-3, with TRBD1 matching 9 bases. The germline gives CDR1 SQVTM, CDR2 ANQGSEA. V shed 8 bases and J 0 bases; nucleotides not matched to a gene: 9. This CDR3 has 15 amino acids. This CDR3 is CSTWTGVQSTDTQYF. CDR3 bases: TGCAGCACGTGGACAGGGGTCCAAAGCACAGATACGCAGTATTTT.

This chain uses TRBV29-1 with TRBJ2-2; the D gene is possibly TRBD2 (5 bases). The V end was cut by 4 bases, the J end by 6 bases, with 12 bases between. CDR1 SQVTM and CDR2 ANQGSEA come from the germline V gene. The CDR3 loop spans 13 amino acids. CDR3 DNA sequence: TGCAGCGTTGGGGGAGCCGAGCCCGGGGAGCTGTTTTTT. Residues: CSVGGAEPGELFF.

This chain links TRBV14 with TRBJ2-7; 11 bases line up with TRBD2. The CDR3 covers 15 residues. V trimming: 4 bases; J trimming: 7 bases; junction bases outside the gene matches: 9. Looked up from germline, CDR1 is SGHDN and CDR2 is FVKESK. The CDR3 DNA reads as TGTGCCAGCAGCCTACTAGCGGGAGAGGCGTGGGAGCAGTACTTC. The encoded protein is CASSLLAGEAWEQYF.